This T cell receptor (beta chain) was sequenced for a study of glioma-infiltrating T cells. Using RNA template, CDR3s of TCR alpha and beta were amplified with iRepertoire arm-PCR. Using its own MiXCR run on the multiplex PCR reads, TCRdb lists one record per CDR3 protein. Of about 21,000 distinct CDR3 sequences listed, just under 25% are singletons. Trimming cost V 6 bases and J 6 bases, with 9 bases left between them. The CDR3 sequence is 13 residues long. Germline V gives CDR1 MNHNS, CDR2 SASEGT. Study-wide results and limits: Tissue and blood shared very few CDR3 sequences. Gliomas, especially low-grade, showed above-expected tissue-blood divergence; non-neoplastic patients showed below.

The sample holds many counts of this clonotype. What it binds is not known. This receptor was obtained from a human donor with low-grade glioma or glioblastoma, undergoing nonglioma brain surgery, or in good health (not recorded which). The source material was glioma tissue, nonneoplastic brain tissue, or PBMCs (not recorded which). The chain employs TRBV6-1 and TRBJ1-6; D possibly corresponds to TRBD1 (5 bases). CDR3 region: CASSGDFNSPLHF. The CDR3 DNA follows: TGTGCCAGCAGCGGGGACTTTAATTCACCCCTCCACTTT.